This entry lists 20 T cell receptor beta chains sequenced from one sample in a study of identical twins. TCRdb recomputed calls from the 5' RACE reads with MiXCR, one row per CDR3 protein. In the table there are some 500,000 distinct CDR3 sequences, 14% of which are singletons. The sample was also linked to a second study, of yellow fever vaccine responses in identical twins.

Input material: CD4+ T cells sorted from blood. The receptors come from a woman aged 18-35 years in good health.

The CDR3, as DNA: TGTGCCAGCAGCGTAGCGGTAGCGGGAGGTTTAGGGTCCTACGAGCAGTACTTC. Its protein is CASSVAVAGGLGSYEQYF. The chain has TRBV9 and TRBJ2-7, with TRBD2 matching 10 bases. CDR3 length: 18 amino acids. Trimming took 0 bases from V and 1 from J; bases not matched to a gene: 10. Per the germline V gene, CDR1 is SGDLS and CDR2 is YYNGEE.

V is TRBV5-1 and J is TRBJ2-5; D not resolved. The CDR3 consists of 14 residues. Trimming cost V 4 bases and J 5 bases, with 15 bases left between them. Looked up from germline, CDR1 is SGHRS and CDR2 is YFSETQ. CDR3: CASSPEMLGETQYF. DNA for the CDR3: TGCGCCAGCAGCCCGGAAATGTTAGGGGAGACCCAGTACTTC.

This clonotype occurred many times. This CDR3 reads CSVGAYSERTDTQYF. As DNA, the CDR3 is TGCAGCGTTGGGGCCTATAGCGAACGCACAGATACGCAGTATTTT. The J gene is TRBJ2-3, the V gene TRBV29-1, with D tentatively TRBD2 (5 bases). V lost 4 bases, J lost 1 base, and 15 bases lay in between. The length of the CDR3 is 15 residues. The germline V gene encodes CDR1 SQVTM and CDR2 ANQGSEA.

Only a few counts were recorded for this clonotype. The V and J genes are TRBV5-1 and TRBJ2-1; D could derive from TRBD1 or TRBD2 (5 bases each). V shed 4 bases and J shed 3 bases, with 14 bases lying between them. The CDR3 has 15 residues. Germline lookup yields CDR1 SGHRS and CDR2 YFSETQ. Here the CDR3 DNA reads TGCGCCAGCAGCAGGGACGGATACTACTACAATGAGCAGTTCTTC. As protein: CASSRDGYYYNEQFF.

This clonotype was recorded at least ten times. The rearrangement uses TRBV29-1 and TRBJ1-2; TRBD1 is a possible D gene (5 bases). V lost 4 bases and J lost 2, with 5 bases in between. The CDR3 is 11 amino acids. The V gene's germline CDR1 is SQVTM and CDR2 ANQGSEA. The CDR3 here is CSVGGNYGYTF. CDR3 DNA sequence: TGCAGCGTTGGGGGGAACTATGGCTACACCTTC.

This rearrangement joins TRBV5-6 to TRBJ2-2; TRBD2 is a possible D gene (6 bases). Trimming removed 0 bases from V and 5 bases from J, with 17 bases in between. The CDR3 runs to 17 residues. Germline V gene data show CDR1 as SGHDT and CDR2 as YYEEEE. CDR3 coding DNA: TGTGCCAGCAGCTTGGCCAGGGCTAGCGAGGAGACCGGGGAGCTGTTTTTT. As protein: CASSLARASEETGELFF. The full variable domain, with the rest looked up from reference TRBV5-6 and TRBJ2-2, is DAGVTQSPTHLIKTRGQQVTLRCSPKSGHDTVSWYQQALGQGPQFIFQYYEEEERQRGNFPDRFSGHQFPNYSSELNVNALLLGDSALYLCASSLARASEETGELFFGEGSRLTVL.

The chain combines TRBV6-5 with TRBJ2-6, with D uncertain. CDR3 length equals 15 residues. The germline V gene encodes CDR1 MNHEY and CDR2 SVGAGI. V lost 2 bases and J 1 base, leaving 6 bases between the germline ends. The CDR3 protein is CASSYVGSGANVLTF. As DNA, the CDR3 is TGTGCCAGCAGTTACGTGGGGTCTGGGGCCAACGTCCTGACTTTC.

The table lists this clonotype with a few counts. DNA for the CDR3: TGCGCCAGCAGCCAATTACGATCCGGGACAAGCTCAGATACGCAGTATTTT. As protein: CASSQLRSGTSSDTQYF. The gene calls are TRBV4-3 and TRBJ2-3, with D possibly matching TRBD1 (6 bases). The CDR3 loop spans 17 amino acids. Germline-derived CDR1 and CDR2 are LGHNA and YSLEER. Trimming cost V 2 bases and J 4 bases, with 19 bases left between them.

J is TRBJ2-7 and V is TRBV2; D is unclear. V was cut by 7 bases and J by 2 bases, with 15 bases left in between. The CDR3 length is 14 residues. Looked up from germline, CDR1 is SNHLY and CDR2 is FYNNEI. CDR3 amino acids: CASTDPELTYEQYF. CDR3 nucleotides: TGTGCCAGCACCGATCCCGAACTGACCTACGAGCAGTACTTC.

The gene calls are TRBV7-6 and TRBJ2-7; 16 nucleotides align to TRBD2. CDR1 is SGHVS, CDR2 FNYEAQ, per germline. After removal of 6 bases from V and 4 bases from J, the junction contained 6 bases not matched to a gene. The length of the CDR3 is 16 residues. CDR3 in DNA: TGTGCCAGCAGGCCGGGACTAGCGGGAGGGACATACGAGCAGTACTTC. It codes for CASRPGLAGGTYEQYF.

The chain recombines TRBV11-2 with TRBJ1-1; TRBD1 might be the D (6 bases). The V end lost 1 base, the J end lost 2 bases, and 14 bases lay between the germline ends. Germline V lookup: CDR1 SGHAT, CDR2 FQNNGV. This CDR3 contains 16 residues. This CDR3 reads CASSLGRTVLNTEAFF. CDR3 bases: TGTGCCAGCAGCTTAGGGAGGACAGTCCTCAACACTGAAGCTTTCTTT. Full variable domain (rest looked up from reference TRBV11-2 and TRBJ1-1): EAGVAQSPRYKIIEKRQSVAFWCNPISGHATLYWYQQILGQGPKLLIQFQNNGVVDDSQLPKDRFSAERLKGVDSTLKIQPAKLEDSAVYLCASSLGRTVLNTEAFFGQGTRLTVV.

This chain connects TRBV7-8 to TRBJ2-7; 8 nucleotides line up with TRBD1. Germline V gene data show CDR1 as SGHVS and CDR2 as FQNEAQ. V trimming: 5 bases; J trimming: 3 bases; junction bases outside the gene matches: 12. This CDR3 contains 16 residues. Here the CDR3 DNA reads TGTGCCAGCAGCCCAACAGGGGGTTCAGAGGGCTACGAGCAGTACTTC. It yields the protein CASSPTGGSEGYEQYF.

The J gene is TRBJ1-5, the V gene TRBV12-3 or TRBV12-4, with 7 positions matching TRBD1. This CDR3 has 13 amino acids. Trimming removed 6 bases from V and 7 bases from J; junction bases left unmatched: 6. The CDR3: CASSRQGQQPQHF. CDR3 nucleotides: TGTGCCAGCAGCCGACAGGGCCAACAGCCCCAGCATTTT.

This clonotype was seen more than once but under ten times. This chain links TRBV29-1 with TRBJ1-3; D possibly corresponds to TRBD1 (5 bases). Germline lookup yields CDR1 SQVTM and CDR2 ANQGSEA. V shed 5 bases and J shed 1 base, with 12 bases lying between them. The CDR3 sequence is 14 residues long. CDR3 bases: TGCAGCGTTTTGGGGGTCGGGTCTGGAAACACCATATATTTT. It encodes CSVLGVGSGNTIYF.

The chain has TRBV2 and TRBJ1-1; TRBD1 matches 8 bases. V was clipped by 6 bases and J by 4 bases; unmatched bases: 1. Germline values: CDR1 SNHLY, CDR2 FYNNEI. The CDR3 spans 12 residues. CDR3 loop: CASRTGGTEAFF. The CDR3 DNA follows: TGTGCCAGCAGAACAGGGGGCACTGAAGCTTTCTTT.

This clonotype was counted ten times or more. The chain carries TRBV5-1 and TRBJ2-5; TRBD2 is a possible D gene (8 bases). CDR3 length equals 15 residues. CDR1 SGHRS and CDR2 YFSETQ come from the germline V gene. V lost 1 base and J lost 4, with 14 bases in between. The DNA for the CDR3 is TGCGCCAGCAGCTTGTTACAGGGGACTAGAGAGACCCAGTACTTC. Protein sequence: CASSLLQGTRETQYF.

This clonotype has at least ten counts. This chain uses TRBV7-9 with TRBJ2-1; TRBD2 matches 7 bases. The CDR3 consists of 14 residues. V was pared by 1 base and J by 9 bases, with 6 bases of the junction left unmatched. Germline values: CDR1 SEHNR, CDR2 FQNEAQ (reference sequence). The CDR3 bases are TGTGCCAGCAGCTTAGGCGGGAGTAGTAGTGAGCAGTTCTTC. This translates into CASSLGGSSSEQFF.

This clonotype was picked up a small number of times. V gene TRBV2 combines with J gene TRBJ2-6; D is unresolved. CDR1 is SNHLY, CDR2 FYNNEI, per germline. The CDR3 totals 15 residues. V shed 5 bases and J shed 2 bases, with 10 bases lying between them. CDR3 in amino acids: CASSYTDPGANVLTF. The DNA for the CDR3 is TGTGCCAGCAGTTATACGGATCCTGGGGCCAACGTCCTGACTTTC. The full variable domain, in which reference TRBV2 and TRBJ2-6 provide the parts outside the CDR3, is EPEVTQTPSHQVTQMGQEVILRCVPISNHLYFYWYRQILGQKVEFLVSFYNNEISEKSEIFDDQFSVERPDGSNFTLKIRSTKLEDSAMYFCASSYTDPGANVLTFGAGSRLTVL.

This clonotype came up many times. The chain is built from TRBV12-3 or TRBV12-4 and TRBJ2-5, with D possibly TRBD1 on 6 matching bases. The germline V and J ends were trimmed by 6 bases and 5 bases, with 16 bases remaining between them. The CDR3 loop spans 14 amino acids. The CDR3 region is CASREGQGPETQYF. In DNA, the CDR3 is TGTGCCAGCAGGGAAGGCCAGGGGCCGGAGACCCAGTACTTC.

This clonotype has a handful of counts. The chain is built from TRBV6-1 and TRBJ2-2, with D tentatively TRBD1 (5 bases). Trimming took off 8 bases at V and 4 bases at J, with 14 bases between the two ends. The CDR3 runs 14 residues. Germline CDR1 reads MNHNS; CDR2 reads SASEGT. The CDR3 region is CASGAGRSTGELFF. The DNA for the CDR3 is TGTGCCAGCGGGGCAGGGCGAAGCACCGGGGAGCTGTTTTTT.